One and the same sample provided the 18 T cell receptor beta chains below, sequenced in a study of T cells after yellow fever vaccination. TCRdb independently ran MiXCR on the 5' RACE reads; one entry per CDR3 protein. The data contain 200,000 to 250,000 distinct CDR3 sequences, under 3.5% of them singletons. Material: CD4+ T cells sorted from PBMCs, obtained 10 days after the yellow fever booster vaccination. These receptors all stem from a young man who received the YFV17D yellow fever vaccine.

The table lists this clonotype with a few counts. The J gene is TRBJ2-7, the V gene TRBV7-2; 9 bases match TRBD1. After removal of 5 bases from V and 0 bases from J, the junction contained 8 bases not matched to a gene. The germline V gene encodes CDR1 SGHTA and CDR2 FQGNSA. This CDR3 spans 16 amino acids. CDR3 DNA sequence: TGTGCCAGCAGCCTTCGGACAGGGGACTTCTCCTACGAGCAGTACTTC. Protein sequence: CASSLRTGDFSYEQYF.

This clonotype was detected many times. A junction end diverges from the germline sequence, so it may reflect a read error. The CDR3 protein is CASSPDRRGLPQTGELFF. CDR3 sequence (DNA): TGTGCTAGCAGCCCCGATCGCCGGGGACTCCCACAGACCGGGGAGCTGTTTTTT. The chain links TRBV7-7 to TRBJ2-2; D possibly corresponds to TRBD2 (6 bases). This CDR3 region has 18 residues. CDR1 is SSHAT and CDR2 is FNYEAQ in the germline V gene (reference sequence).

The genes are TRBV6-1 and TRBJ2-7; TRBD1 might be the D (5 bases). This CDR3 region has 13 residues. CDR1 and CDR2 from the germline V gene are MNHNS and SASEGT. The V gene lost 8 bases and the J gene lost 1 base, with 12 bases spanning the gap. CDR3 coding DNA: TGTGCCAGCGGCCGAGACAGATCCTACGAGCAGTACGTC. Translated: CASGRDRSYEQYV.

The sample holds a few counts of this clonotype. The chain recombines TRBV5-1 with TRBJ1-1; TRBD1 aligns across 8 bases. There are 17 residues in the CDR3. The trim removed 5 bases at V and 1 base at J, leaving 13 bases unmatched. Germline V CDR1 and CDR2: SGHRS, YFSETQ. The CDR3: CASSLRTGRDGNTEAFF. The DNA of the CDR3 is TGCGCCAGCAGTTTACGGACAGGGCGGGATGGGAACACTGAAGCTTTCTTT.

In this sample, this clonotype turned up a few times. V and J are TRBV12-3 or TRBV12-4 and TRBJ1-5, with TRBD1 identical over 7 bases. The CDR3 sequence is 14 residues long. V gave up 6 bases and J gave up 7 bases; unmatched junction bases: 9. CDR3 DNA sequence: TGTGCCAGCAGCCCGACAGGGCCGGCCCAGCCCCAGCATTTT. Protein sequence: CASSPTGPAQPQHF.

This rearrangement joins TRBV5-6 to TRBJ1-5; D is perhaps TRBD1 (5 bases). The V gene lost 0 bases and the J gene lost 11 bases, with 15 bases spanning the gap. From germline, CDR1 is SGHDT and CDR2 YYEEEE. The CDR3 consists of 14 residues. The CDR3 DNA sequence: TGTGCCAGCAGCTTGGCCGGGACTGAAGAGGCCCAGCATTTT. It specifies CASSLAGTEEAQHF. The full variable domain, completed using reference TRBV5-6 and TRBJ1-5, is DAGVTQSPTHLIKTRGQQVTLRCSPKSGHDTVSWYQQALGQGPQFIFQYYEEEERQRGNFPDRFSGHQFPNYSSELNVNALLLGDSALYLCASSLAGTEEAQHFGDGTRLSIL.

This clonotype was recorded many times. V usage is TRBV3-1 and J usage is TRBJ1-6; D is unresolved. V gave up 4 bases and J gave up 5 bases, with 12 bases separating them. CDR1 is LGHDT, CDR2 YNNKEL, per germline (reference sequence). The CDR3 sequence is 15 residues long. The CDR3 sequence: CASSRFSTHNSPLHF. The CDR3, as DNA: TGTGCCAGCAGCCGCTTCTCCACCCATAATTCACCCCTCCACTTT.

The chain employs TRBV7-9 and TRBJ2-6, with D tentatively TRBD1 or TRBD2 (5 bases each). Germline CDR1 and CDR2: SEHNR and FQNEAQ (reference sequence). V lost 4 bases, J lost 2 bases, and 18 bases lay in between. This CDR3 comprises 18 residues. The CDR3, as DNA: TGTGCCAGCAGCTCCCCTTTTTGGGGGAATACTGGGGCCAACGTCCTGACTTTC. Protein product: CASSSPFWGNTGANVLTF.

There are a few counts of this clonotype. The chain combines TRBV5-8 with TRBJ2-1, with 7 positions matching TRBD1. Germline V gene data show CDR1 as SGHTS and CDR2 as YDEGEE. V lost 1 base, J lost 9 bases, and 13 bases stayed unmatched. CDR3 length: 16 residues. The CDR3 region is CASSLRTGRTNGEQFF. CDR3 in DNA: TGTGCCAGCAGCTTGCGGACAGGACGCACGAACGGTGAGCAGTTCTTC.

The table lists this clonotype with many counts. The chain's CDR3 is CASSLGDNYGYTF. The CDR3 DNA reads as TGTGCCAGCAGCTTAGGAGATAACTATGGCTACACCTTC. V is TRBV7-8 and J is TRBJ1-2; D remains unclear. Per the germline V gene, CDR1 is SGHVS and CDR2 is FQNEAQ. This CDR3 comprises 13 residues. Between the trimmed V and J ends, which lost 1 base and 1 base, there was a span of 4 bases.

This chain links TRBV6-1 with TRBJ2-1; no reliable D call. CDR1 MNHNS and CDR2 SASEGT come from the germline V gene. This CDR3 comprises 13 residues. Trimming cost V 6 bases and J 10 bases, with 16 bases left between them. CDR3 sequence reads: CASSHRIPGEQFF. CDR3 nucleotides: TGTGCCAGCAGCCACCGCATTCCCGGGGAGCAGTTCTTC.

The table lists this clonotype with a few counts. This chain joins TRBV5-5 and TRBJ1-2; D gene unclear. Trimming removed 0 bases at V and 7 bases at J, with 10 bases between. The CDR3 totals 13 residues. Germline V lookup: CDR1 SGHKS, CDR2 YYEKEE (reference sequence). The CDR3 nucleotides read TGTGCCAGCAGCTTGGTCGTTTCTGGTGGCTACACCTTC. Protein: CASSLVVSGGYTF.

This clonotype was counted at least ten times. This sequence joins TRBV6-5 and TRBJ1-2; D is undetermined. Germline V gene lookup returns CDR1 MNHEY and CDR2 SVGAGI. The germline V and J ends were trimmed by 0 bases and 8 bases, with 10 bases remaining between them. The CDR3 consists of 13 residues. The CDR3 DNA is TGTGCCAGCAGTTACTCGTTAACTGGCGGCTACACCTTC. It encodes CASSYSLTGGYTF.

This clonotype was observed at least ten times. The chain has TRBV7-2 and TRBJ2-3; the match to TRBD1 covers 7 bases. This CDR3 has 15 amino acids. V was pared by 6 bases and J by 1 base, with 7 bases of the junction left unmatched. Germline V gives CDR1 SGHTA, CDR2 FQGNSA. CDR3: CASSDTGVGTDTQYF. Written as DNA, the CDR3 is TGTGCCAGCAGTGACACAGGGGTCGGCACAGATACGCAGTATTTT. Variable domain in full (rest from reference TRBV7-2 and TRBJ2-3): GAGVSQSPSNKVTEKGKDVELRCDPISGHTALYWYRQSLGQGLEFLIYFQGNSAPDKSGLPSDRFSAERTGGSVSTLTIQRTQQEDSAVYLCASSDTGVGTDTQYFGPGTRLTVL.

In this sample, this clonotype turned up a few times. This chain uses TRBV6-5 with TRBJ2-3; 7 positions agree with TRBD2. CDR3 size: 15 residues. With 1 base clipped from V and 4 bases from J, the junction kept 5 bases outside the gene matches. The germline V gene encodes CDR1 MNHEY and CDR2 SVGAGI. CDR3 sequence (DNA): TGTGCCAGCAGTTACTGGGGGGGTAGCGCAGATACGCAGTATTTT. Amino acids: CASSYWGGSADTQYF.

This clonotype was seen ten or more times. This chain links TRBV7-2 with TRBJ2-1; 8 nucleotides match TRBD1. This CDR3 comprises 15 residues. J lost 10 bases, V lost 6 bases, and 14 bases had no gene match. Germline CDR1 reads SGHTA; CDR2 reads FQGNSA. The DNA of the CDR3 is TGTGCCAGCAGATCCCATCGACAGGGGTTCGGGGAGCAGTTCTTC. Translating gives CASRSHRQGFGEQFF.

The chain is built from TRBV7-6 and TRBJ2-1, with 9 bases fitting TRBD2. Germline loops: CDR1 SGHVS, CDR2 FNYEAQ. The V segment lost 6 bases and the J segment 4 bases; nucleotides outside the gene matches: 7. The CDR3 length is 15 residues. The CDR3 DNA is TGTGCCAGCAGGCCGTCGGGACTAGCTTACAATGAGCAGTTCTTC. Translated: CASRPSGLAYNEQFF.

This clonotype turned up a few times. V is TRBV28 and J is TRBJ2-3; 11 bases line up with TRBD2. Germline trimming cut 4 bases from V and 2 bases from J; bases unmatched to any gene: 11. Germline V gene sequence: CDR1 MDHEN, CDR2 SYDVKM. The CDR3 length is 18 residues. CDR3 sequence: CASSSPGLGLAVTDTQYF. CDR3 in DNA: TGTGCCAGCAGTTCCCCCGGCCTGGGACTAGCGGTCACAGATACGCAGTATTTT.